Listed below are T cell receptor beta chains from one sample, sequenced in a study of T cell changes during pregnancy in multiple sclerosis. Produced via immunoSEQ multiplex PCR; TCRdb's table is partial and in-frame only. The sample comprises approximately 90,000 clones, approximately 90% of which are singletons, and under 3% rests with the top ten. The starting material was peripheral blood, obtained in the first trimester of pregnancy. These receptors were collected from a female donor with multiple sclerosis, enrolled in a pregnancy study. CDR3s include the opening cysteine and the closing phenylalanine or tryptophan. The order of the fields is V gene, clone size, CDR3 protein. The size field is filled for only some rows; it gives once, few, many or a size class.

TRBV5-3 NA CARGAGSRSYNEQFF
TRBV9 NA CASSVATSGRAPVTDTQYF
TRBV6-1 NA CASSEAPLLTGTSYEQYF
TRBV9 NA CASSFRTDNTGELFF
TRBV7-3 NA CASSSTVRLAGGGSNEQFF
TRBV28 NA CASSSLTQGSYGYTF
TRBV19 once CASPIPGQGNYGYTF
TRBV6-1 NA CASSVSIATTDTQYF
TRBV4-1 NA CASSPYSTGGLFF
TRBV21-1 once CASSNLLGLAGVGNYEQYF
TRBV6-4 once CASSDSSGGADTQYF
TRBV7-9 NA CASSLRSDSPLHF
TRBV11-2 once CASNPGLAGGPGYEQYF
TRBV28 NA CASSLGTGSHNEQFF
TRBV5-6 NA CASSLTGVDEKLFF
TRBV27 once CASSFFAANTGELFF
TRBV7-8 few CASSSRETFTGELFF
TRBV6-5 NA CASSYASGAYNSPLHF
TRBV5-1 NA CASSLELAGYEETQYF
TRBV6-5 NA CASSYLTSGVGYEQYF
TRBV19 NA CASSIGTGSNQPQHF
TRBV18 NA CASSRGTGGNTIYF
TRBV2 NA CASNQQGISNQPQHF
TRBV11-2 NA CASSFGRGTYEQYF
TRBV5-1 NA CASSLIGQSNTEAFF
TRBV5-1 NA CASKEPHQETQYF
TRBV7-9 NA CASSLFGQGDNEQFF
TRBV28 NA CASSLGTGTAGYTF
TRBV6-1 NA CASSEPRDSYNSPLHF
TRBV28 NA CASSYPGYVEDGYTF
TRBV7-2 NA CASSPRGQGVGGYTF
TRBV4-1 NA CASSQEQYSNQPQHF
TRBV28 NA CASSTSGSVPTQYF
TRBV19 NA CASSLPGQGAGNTIYF
TRBV9 NA CASSVGRELNEKLFF
TRBV19 NA CASSPRTSGSFAGELFF
TRBV5-8 NA CASSFGTRNTGELFF
TRBV12-5 NA CASGLSGGGNQETQYF
TRBV9 once CASSVAGGMETQYF
TRBV7-2 NA CASSLVGQGKQPQHF
TRBV27 NA CASSRGAMGAGEGDTQYF
TRBV10-3 NA CAIRSSGGMGETQYF
TRBV19 NA CASSMPSGNTGELFF
TRBV20-1 NA CSASEGNTIYF
TRBV5-6 NA CASSQRTDSYNSPLHF
TRBV28 NA CASSLGPQSTYEQYF
TRBV27 once CASSSQETQYF
TRBV2 NA CASKGGDVNQPQHF
TRBV30 NA CALIGTARQEEAFF
TRBV14 once CASSQRSVRSYEQYF
TRBV6-5 NA CASSYLYRDKSYGYTF
TRBV19 NA CASSRPTDYYGYTF
TRBV5-4 NA CASSSFWGQGEETQYF
TRBV13 NA CASSLGSGWRGLGGYTF
TRBV9 NA CASSIREGGTQYF
TRBV28 NA CASTLASSGANVLTF
TRBV6-1 NA CASSALTSADTDTQYF
TRBV6-5 NA CASSTGGAGADTQYF